This entry concerns a single TCR beta chain. The sample comes from a study of blood T cell repertoires in COVID-19. A Seattle source enrolled patients during active infection and followed them longitudinally. Germline V gene sequence: CDR1 KGHDR, CDR2 SFDVKD. The V and J ends lost 10 bases and 4 bases, in that order; junction bases with no gene match: 4. There are 12 residues in the CDR3. TCRdb keeps only in-frame clones here, not all; method: immunoSEQ multiplex PCR. Of approximately 250,000 clones listed, 86% are singletons. Material: peripheral blood. The TCR originated in a woman in her 70s with COVID-19, enrolled during active disease. This sequence joins TRBV24-1 and TRBJ1-2; 8 nucleotides line up with TRBD1. The CDR3 is CATVDRAYGYTF. The CDR3, as DNA: TGTGCCACTGTGGACAGGGCCTATGGCTACACCTTC.